The 32 T cell receptor beta chains below come from one sample, sequenced in a study of blood T cell repertoires in COVID-19. Here immunoSEQ multiplex PCR was the method, and the copy in TCRdb shows in-frame clones only, minus some. Of around 250,000 clones detected, around 90% appear once; the ten largest clones hold more than 1%. Sequenced sample: PBMCs or T cells enriched from blood (not recorded which). Source of these receptors: a human donor in a cohort exposed to, infected with or recovered from COVID-19 (not recorded which). The donor label of this sample is uncertain.

The V gene is TRBV5-1, the J gene TRBJ2-3, with 11 positions matching TRBD1. The CDR3 covers 17 residues. V was pared by 3 bases and J by 4 bases, with 10 bases of the junction left unmatched. The germline gives CDR1 SGHRS, CDR2 YFSETQ. CDR3 nucleotide sequence: TGCGCCAGCAGCTCGGCGTTCGGACAGGGGGCCGCAGATACGCAGTATTTT. Translating it yields CASSSAFGQGAADTQYF.

This rearrangement joins TRBV28 to TRBJ1-1, with a tentative D call TRBD1 (5 bases). The V and J ends lost 6 bases and 4 bases respectively, with 21 bases between them. Germline CDR1 and CDR2: MDHEN and SYDVKM. There are 16 residues in the CDR3. The CDR3 DNA reads as TGTGCCAGCAGATACCCTATTGGCCGCGGGGGCACTGAAGCTTTCTTT. It codes for CASRYPIGRGGTEAFF.

The V and J genes are TRBV4-2 and TRBJ1-1; 9 nucleotides agree with TRBD1. The germline CDR1 and CDR2 sequences are LGHNA and YNFKEQ. Trimming cost V 0 bases and J 4 bases; bases outside gene matches: 0. The CDR3 runs to 14 residues. In DNA form, the CDR3 reads TGTGCCAGCAGCCAAGAACAGGGGGCCACTGAAGCTTTCTTT. Translation gives CASSQEQGATEAFF.

The chain recombines TRBV6-2 or TRBV6-3 with TRBJ1-5; the match to TRBD1 covers 8 bases. With 1 base clipped from V and 5 bases from J, the junction kept 7 bases outside the gene matches. CDR1 MNHEY and CDR2 SVGEGT come from the germline V gene. The CDR3 sequence is 16 residues long. The CDR3 DNA is TGTGCCAGCAGTTACTGGGGCGACAGGGGCGATCAGCCCCAGCATTTT. Its translation is CASSYWGDRGDQPQHF.

V usage is TRBV5-8 and J usage is TRBJ1-3; the D is unclear. Germline assignment: CDR1 SGHTS and CDR2 YDEGEE. V was pared by 4 bases and J by 4 bases, with 9 bases between. The CDR3 consists of 13 residues. This chain's CDR3 is CASSRRGGNTIYF. The CDR3 DNA is TGTGCCAGCAGCCGGCGGGGAGGAAACACCATATATTTT.

V is TRBV7-6 and J is TRBJ1-1, with D unclear. Trimming removed 1 base at V and 5 bases at J, with 17 bases between. The CDR3 extends over 16 amino acids. Germline CDR1 is SGHVS and CDR2 is FNYEAQ. This CDR3 reads CASSLGWTRVGTEAFF. The DNA for the CDR3 is TGTGCCAGCAGCTTAGGGTGGACGAGGGTAGGGACTGAAGCTTTCTTT. The whole variable domain, filled in from reference TRBV7-6 and TRBJ1-1, reads GAGVSQSPRYKVTKRGQDVALRCDPISGHVSLYWYRQALGQGPEFLTYFNYEAQQDKSGLPNDRFSAERPEGSISTLTIQRTEQRDSAMYRCASSLGWTRVGTEAFFGQGTRLTVV.

The chain recombines TRBV5-1 with TRBJ1-1; possibly TRBD1 for D (5 bases). Trimming took off 4 bases at V and 1 base at J, with 17 bases between the two ends. Germline V gene lookup returns CDR1 SGHRS and CDR2 YFSETQ. This CDR3 region has 16 residues. CDR3 region: CASSPDLGEGNTEAFF. In nucleotides, the CDR3 is TGCGCCAGCAGCCCGGACCTGGGGGAGGGGAACACTGAAGCTTTCTTT.

CDR3 sequence: CSARSTRQAFF. CDR3 nucleotide sequence: TGCAGTGCTCGCTCTACTCGACAGGCTTTCTTT. The chain joins TRBV20-1 to TRBJ1-1; a weak D match, TRBD1 (5 bases). Germline CDR1 reads DFQATT; CDR2 reads SNEGSKA (reference sequence). The CDR3 is 11 residues long. Trimming stripped 5 bases from V and 11 bases from J, with 15 bases between.

The chain couples TRBV13 to TRBJ2-3; D unclear. The CDR3 contains 15 residues. Trimming cost V 4 bases and J 3 bases, with 14 bases left between them. The germline V gene has CDR1 PRHDT and CDR2 FYEKMQ (reference sequence). The CDR3 DNA reads as TGTGCCAGCAGCTCAAGCGCCGGTGCGACAGATACGCAGTATTTT. It translates to CASSSSAGATDTQYF. Drawing the rest from reference TRBV13 and TRBJ2-3, the complete variable domain is AAGVIQSPRHLIKEKRETATLKCYPIPRHDTVYWYQQGPGQDPQFLISFYEKMQSDKGSIPDRFSAQQFSDYHSELNMSSLELGDSALYFCASSSSAGATDTQYFGPGTRLTVL.

V usage is TRBV7-2 and J usage is TRBJ1-2; 7 bases fit TRBD1. Unmatched junction bases numbered 10, after V lost 2 bases and J lost 7 bases. CDR3 size: 15 residues. CDR1 and CDR2 (germline): SGHTA, FQGNSA. CDR3 amino acids: CASSLMGQLPIGYTF. CDR3 bases: TGTGCCAGCAGCTTAATGGGACAGTTACCAATTGGCTACACCTTC.

The V and J genes are TRBV21-1 and TRBJ1-1; TRBD1 is the table's D call and was not checked against the DNA. TRBV21-1 represents a pseudogene. The CDR3 length is 14 residues. The CDR3 DNA follows: TGTGCCAGCAGCAACTTTGGGCGCCGTACTGAAGCTTTCTTT. This encodes CASSNFGRRTEAFF.

The chain employs TRBV7-8 and TRBJ2-2, with 11 positions matching TRBD2. The germline CDR1 and CDR2 sequences are SGHVS and FQNEAQ. CDR3 length: 19 amino acids. V gave up 1 base and J gave up 0 bases; unmatched junction bases: 7. CDR3 in DNA: TGTGCCAGCAGCTTAGGTCGCCTAGCGGGGGGCTCGAACACCGGGGAGCTGTTTTTT. Its protein product is CASSLGRLAGGSNTGELFF.

This clone was recorded only once. This chain connects TRBV7-3 to TRBJ2-6, with 7 positions matching TRBD2. V trimming: 5 bases; J trimming: 0 bases; junction bases outside the gene matches: 10. The CDR3 sequence is 18 residues long. Per germline, CDR1 SGHTA and CDR2 FQGTGA. CDR3 sequence reads: CASSATGGISSGANVLTF. The CDR3 DNA sequence: TGTGCCAGCAGCGCCACCGGGGGGATAAGCTCTGGGGCCAACGTCCTGACTTTC. The complete variable domain, with remaining parts taken from reference TRBV7-3 and TRBJ2-6, reads GAGVSQTPSNKVTEKGKYVELRCDPISGHTALYWYRQSLGQGPEFLIYFQGTGAADDSGLPNDRFFAVRPEGSVSTLKIQRTERGDSAVYLCASSATGGISSGANVLTFGAGSRLTVL.

CDR3 region: CASSPTGTASYEQYF. For the CDR3, the DNA is TGTGCCAGCAGCCCGACCGGGACAGCCTCCTACGAGCAGTACTTC. The chain combines TRBV7-2 with TRBJ2-7, with 7 bases aligning to TRBD1. V lost 5 bases, J lost 0 bases, and 7 bases stayed unmatched. Germline V gene data show CDR1 as SGHTA and CDR2 as FQGNSA. The CDR3 has 15 amino acids.

Note on this clone: Additional DNA sequences in this sample encode the identical CDR3. DNA for the CDR3: TGTGCCAGTAGCAGGACAGGGGGAGAGACCCAGTACTTC. Its protein is CASSRTGGETQYF. V is TRBV19 and J is TRBJ2-5; 10 bases are a match to TRBD1. The CDR3 has 13 amino acids. Germline loops: CDR1 LNHDA, CDR2 SQIVND (reference sequence). V lost 6 bases and J lost 4; bases outside the gene matches: 2.

This chain connects TRBV7-2 to TRBJ2-5; 10 nucleotides agree with TRBD2. This CDR3 comprises 16 residues. The junction had 8 bases not matched to a gene; V was cut back by 2 bases and J by 5 bases. Germline V gene data show CDR1 as SGHTA and CDR2 as FQGNSA. The CDR3 coding sequence is TGTGCCAGCAGCTTACTAGCGGGGGTTCTAAGGGAGACCCAGTACTTC. Its translation: CASSLLAGVLRETQYF.

As for this clone: Other DNA variants within this sample encode the same CDR3. The CDR3 here is CASSLAGTGELFF. In nucleotides, the CDR3 is TGCGCCAGCAGCTTGGCGGGAACCGGGGAGCTGTTTTTT. This chain connects TRBV5-1 to TRBJ2-2; a possible D gene is TRBD2 (5 bases). The V end was cut by 0 bases, the J end by 5 bases, with 5 bases between. Germline CDR1 is SGHRS and CDR2 is YFSETQ. The CDR3 totals 13 residues. The whole variable domain, remainder taken from reference TRBV5-1 and TRBJ2-2, is KAGVTQTPRYLIKTRGQQVTLSCSPISGHRSVSWYQQTPGQGLQFLFEYFSETQRNKGNFPGRFSGRQFSNSRSEMNVSTLELGDSALYLCASSLAGTGELFFGEGSRLTVL.

The rearrangement uses TRBV6-4 and TRBJ1-6, with D perhaps matching TRBD1 (5 bases). The germline CDR1 and CDR2 sequences are MRHNA and SNTAGT. The V gene lost 2 bases and the J gene lost 9 bases, with 8 bases spanning the gap. The CDR3 is made up of 13 amino acids. The CDR3 sequence: CASSDRGGSPLHF. The CDR3 bases are TGTGCCAGCAGTGACAGGGGTGGTTCACCCCTCCACTTT.

The CDR3 nucleotides are TGTGCCAGCAGCTTAGTCCAGGGGGCGGTTTTAGGCTACACCTTC. Translating it yields CASSLVQGAVLGYTF. This chain connects TRBV7-9 to TRBJ1-2; 8 positions agree with TRBD1. Unmatched junction bases numbered 9, after V lost 1 base and J lost 8 bases. There are 15 residues in the CDR3. Germline assignment: CDR1 SEHNR and CDR2 FQNEAQ (reference sequence). The full variable domain, completed using reference TRBV7-9 and TRBJ1-2, is DTGVSQNPRHKITKRGQNVTFRCDPISEHNRLYWYRQTLGQGPEFLTYFQNEAQLEKSRLLSDRFSAERPKGSFSTLEIQRTEQGDSAMYLCASSLVQGAVLGYTFGSGTRLTVV.

J is TRBJ2-2 and V is TRBV5-1, with 13 bases fitting TRBD2. The ends lost 4 bases at V and 1 base at J; junction bases unmatched: 7. CDR1 SGHRS and CDR2 YFSETQ come from the germline V gene. CDR3 length: 18 amino acids. The CDR3 spells CASSLGLAGALNTGELFF. The CDR3 nucleotides read TGCGCCAGCAGCCTCGGACTAGCGGGGGCTTTGAACACCGGGGAGCTGTTTTTT.

This chain uses TRBV4-1 with TRBJ1-1; 12 bases match TRBD1. Trimming cost V 1 base and J 11 bases; bases outside gene matches: 8. The germline CDR1 and CDR2 sequences are MGHRA and YSYEKL. The CDR3 totals 15 residues. The CDR3 nucleotides are TGCGCCAGCAGCCAAGGGGACAGGGGGCTCGTCGGGGCTTTCTTT. Residues: CASSQGDRGLVGAFF.

The V and J genes are TRBV7-8 and TRBJ1-6; no reliable D call. The CDR3 is made up of 14 amino acids. The V gene lost 5 bases and the J gene lost 7 bases, with 12 bases spanning the gap. Germline CDR1 is SGHVS and CDR2 is FQNEAQ. Here the CDR3 reads CASSPTPRNSPLHF. The CDR3 nucleotides are TGTGCCAGCAGCCCCACTCCTAGGAATTCACCCCTCCACTTT.

This rearrangement joins TRBV3-1 (or the pseudogene TRBV3-2) to TRBJ2-1; TRBD2 is a possible D gene (5 bases). This CDR3 spans 13 amino acids. The V gene's germline CDR1 is LGHDT and CDR2 YNNKEL (reference sequence). V lost 4 bases and J 7 bases, leaving 11 bases between the germline ends. CDR3 DNA sequence: TGTGCCAGCAGCCGGCGTAGCGCTAATGAGCAGTTCTTC. Translation: CASSRRSANEQFF.

The chain combines TRBV7-8 with TRBJ2-5; a possible D gene is TRBD1 (7 bases). The CDR3 extends over 14 amino acids. Germline CDR1 and CDR2: SGHVS and FQNEAQ. The germline V and J ends were trimmed by 3 bases and 4 bases, with 12 bases remaining between them. The CDR3 sequence: CASSFYRGGETQYF. The CDR3 nucleotides are TGTGCCAGCAGCTTTTACAGGGGAGGAGAGACCCAGTACTTC.

The chain combines TRBV9 with TRBJ2-7; TRBD1 aligns across 7 bases. The CDR3 is 14 amino acids. Germline CDR1 and CDR2: SGDLS and YYNGEE. J lost 4 bases, V lost 0 bases, and 4 bases had no gene match. CDR3 residues: CASSVEVRGYEQYF. CDR3 bases: TGTGCCAGCAGCGTAGAAGTCAGGGGGTACGAGCAGTACTTC.

The chain joins TRBV19 to TRBJ1-1; tentatively, D is TRBD1 (6 bases). This CDR3 region has 13 residues. Germline V gene sequence: CDR1 LNHDA, CDR2 SQIVND (reference sequence). With 6 bases removed from V and 4 bases from J, the gap between germline ends came to 12 bases. The DNA of the CDR3 is TGTGCCAGTAGACAGGGAATCGGCACTGAAGCTTTCTTT. Encoded protein: CASRQGIGTEAFF.

The chain couples TRBV10-3 to TRBJ2-2; 7 bases map to TRBD1. CDR1 ENHRY and CDR2 SYGVKD come from the germline V gene. Germline trimming cut 4 bases from V and 4 bases from J; bases unmatched to any gene: 3. CDR3 size: 14 residues. CDR3 amino acids: CAISVRDSTGELFF. CDR3 sequence (DNA): TGTGCCATCAGTGTCCGGGACAGCACCGGGGAGCTGTTTTTT.

The CDR3 DNA is TGTGCCAGCAGCCACCCGGGGGAGACCCAGTACTTC. Translated, it gives CASSHPGETQYF. The chain recombines TRBV5-4 with TRBJ2-5, with a weak D call TRBD2 (5 bases). Germline V gene data show CDR1 as SGHNT and CDR2 as YYREEE (reference sequence). The V and J ends lost 4 bases and 5 bases respectively, with 9 bases between them. This CDR3 is 12 amino acids long.

The CDR3 reads CASSLGGQGHTDTQYF. The CDR3 nucleotides read TGTGCCAGCAGCTTAGGCGGACAGGGTCACACAGATACGCAGTATTTT. The chain employs TRBV11-2 and TRBJ2-3; 8 nucleotides line up with TRBD1. The V segment lost 1 base and the J segment 2 bases; nucleotides outside the gene matches: 5. Germline V gene lookup returns CDR1 SGHAT and CDR2 FQNNGV. The CDR3 extends over 16 amino acids.

The chain recombines TRBV30 with TRBJ2-1; no firm D call. Germline V lookup: CDR1 GTSNPN, CDR2 SVGIG (reference sequence). The CDR3 length is 14 residues. The V gene lost 3 bases and the J gene lost 0 bases, with 9 bases spanning the gap. The DNA of the CDR3 is TGTGCCTGGAGGCCGCGGAGCTCCTACAATGAGCAGTTCTTC. This encodes CAWRPRSSYNEQFF.

V gene TRBV4-1 combines with J gene TRBJ1-5; D not certain. This CDR3 is 19 amino acids long. The germline gives CDR1 MGHRA, CDR2 YSYEKL. V lost 4 bases and J 0 bases, leaving 22 bases between the germline ends. CDR3 amino acids: CASSLRFLVADNSNQPQHF. The CDR3 DNA follows: TGCGCCAGCAGCCTGCGTTTTCTAGTGGCAGATAATAGCAATCAGCCCCAGCATTTT.

V gene TRBV4-2 combines with J gene TRBJ1-4; D gene uncertain. V was trimmed by 3 bases and J by 2 bases, leaving 10 bases between them. There are 15 residues in the CDR3. Germline V gene sequence: CDR1 LGHNA, CDR2 YNFKEQ. The CDR3 DNA reads as TGTGCCAGCAGCCACTGGGGAGGGACTAATGAAAAACTGTTTTTT. It translates to CASSHWGGTNEKLFF.